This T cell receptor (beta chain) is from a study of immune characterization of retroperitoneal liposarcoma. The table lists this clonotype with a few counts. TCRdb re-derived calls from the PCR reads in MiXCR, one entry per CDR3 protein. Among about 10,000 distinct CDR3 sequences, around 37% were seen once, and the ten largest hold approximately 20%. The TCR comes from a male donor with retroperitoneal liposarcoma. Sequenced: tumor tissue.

The DNA of the CDR3 is TGCGCCAGCAGTGAAGGCGGACGGGATGAGCAGTTCTTC. This gives the protein CASSEGGRDEQFF. This chain links TRBV10-1 with TRBJ2-1; D gene ambiguous. CDR1 is WNHNN and CDR2 is SYGVQD in the germline V gene (reference sequence). This CDR3 is built from 13 residues. V lost 3 bases and J 8 bases, leaving 11 bases between the germline ends.